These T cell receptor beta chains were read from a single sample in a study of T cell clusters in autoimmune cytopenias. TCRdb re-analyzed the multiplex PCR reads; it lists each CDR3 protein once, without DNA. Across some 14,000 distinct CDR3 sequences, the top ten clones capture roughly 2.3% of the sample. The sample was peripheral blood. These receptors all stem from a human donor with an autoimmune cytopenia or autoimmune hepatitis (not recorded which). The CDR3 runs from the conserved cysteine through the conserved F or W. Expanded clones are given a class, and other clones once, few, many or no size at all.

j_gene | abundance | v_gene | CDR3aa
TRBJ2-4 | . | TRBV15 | CATSTVAGNIQYF
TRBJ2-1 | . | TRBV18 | CASSSGTSGYNEQFF
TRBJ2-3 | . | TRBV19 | CASSVASGGRGTDTQYF
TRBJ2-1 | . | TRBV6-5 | CASSYSLVTYNEQFF
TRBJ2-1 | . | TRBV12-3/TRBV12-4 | CASSFVGVIGNEQFF
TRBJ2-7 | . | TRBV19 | CASNPGPPYEQYF
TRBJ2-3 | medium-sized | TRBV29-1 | CSGKPSTDTQYF
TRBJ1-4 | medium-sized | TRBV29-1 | CSVLGGNEKLFF
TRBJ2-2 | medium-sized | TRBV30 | CAWSEGQYTGELFF
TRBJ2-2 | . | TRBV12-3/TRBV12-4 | CASSPTHIGTSGTGELFF
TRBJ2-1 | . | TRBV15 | CATSRQGLAGHEQFF
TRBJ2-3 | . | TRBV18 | CASSLLGPADTQYF
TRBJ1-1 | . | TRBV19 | CASSPMGQQNTEAFF
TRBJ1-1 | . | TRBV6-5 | CASSDAGKNTEAFF
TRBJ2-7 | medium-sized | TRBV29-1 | CSVGYGYEQYF